These 30 T cell receptor beta chains were sequenced from one sample in a study of shared clonotypes between healthy human individuals. Clones were read by immunoSEQ multiplex PCR, and TCRdb kept only the in-frame ones, dropping some. Among approximately 2,200,000 clones listed, about 92% were seen once. Terminally differentiated effector memory CD45RA+ cells were excluded by CCR7 positive selection of CD45RO-negative cells. Material: naive CD8+ T cells from PBMCs. The receptors stem from a man between 18 and 35 years old in good health. Some clones in this sample may be carry-over from other donors' samples.

V gene TRBV6-1 combines with J gene TRBJ2-7, with D maybe TRBD1 (5 bases). The V gene lost 6 bases and the J gene lost 4 bases, with 13 bases spanning the gap. The CDR3 extends over 13 amino acids. Germline V gene data show CDR1 as MNHNS and CDR2 as SASEGT. The CDR3 spells CASRQGTFYEQYF. The CDR3 bases are TGTGCCAGCAGGCAGGGAACCTTTTACGAGCAGTACTTC.

The rearrangement uses TRBV18 and TRBJ1-4; 12 bases fit TRBD1. Trimming removed 4 bases from V and 0 bases from J; junction bases left unmatched: 18. The germline CDR1 and CDR2 sequences are KGHSH and LQKENI. The CDR3 covers 22 residues. For the CDR3, the DNA is TGTGCCAGCTCACTACTCTTCCATGGGACAGGGGGCACTGTCGCAACTAATGAAAAACTGTTTTTT. It encodes CASSLLFHGTGGTVATNEKLFF.

J is TRBJ2-1 and V is TRBV7-3, with 7 bases identical to TRBD2. From germline, CDR1 is SGHTA and CDR2 FQGTGA. This CDR3 region has 17 residues. After removal of 1 base from V and 4 bases from J, the junction contained 10 bases not matched to a gene. The CDR3 DNA follows: TGTGCCAGCAGCTTAATGCCCGCCCGGGAGGATTACAATGAGCAGTTCTTC. This gives the protein CASSLMPAREDYNEQFF. The variable domain in full, with the rest retrieved from reference TRBV7-3 and TRBJ2-1, is GAGVSQTPSNKVTEKGKYVELRCDPISGHTALYWYRQSLGQGPEFLIYFQGTGAADDSGLPNDRFFAVRPEGSVSTLKIQRTERGDSAVYLCASSLMPAREDYNEQFFGPGTRLTVL.

The chain has TRBV7-9 and TRBJ1-2, with D perhaps matching TRBD1 (5 bases). Trimming left V 5 bases short and J 2 bases short, with 12 bases between. Germline values: CDR1 SEHNR, CDR2 FQNEAQ (reference sequence). The CDR3 loop spans 14 amino acids. CDR3 residues: CASSRDGRNYGYTF. CDR3 sequence (DNA): TGTGCCAGCAGCCGGGACGGGCGAAACTATGGCTACACCTTC.

The gene calls are TRBV5-1 and TRBJ2-5; D is tentatively TRBD1 or TRBD2 (5 bases each). This CDR3 comprises 14 residues. V was clipped by 2 bases and J by 7 bases, with 15 bases between them. Germline V gives CDR1 SGHRS, CDR2 YFSETQ. The CDR3 sequence is CASSFVGTPGTQYF. The CDR3, as DNA: TGCGCCAGCAGCTTCGTAGGGACGCCAGGGACCCAGTACTTC.

The chain employs TRBV28 and TRBJ2-3, with TRBD2 identical over 8 bases. J gave up 1 base and V 6 bases, and 3 bases lay outside the gene matches. Germline values: CDR1 MDHEN, CDR2 SYDVKM. The CDR3 sequence is 14 residues long. The DNA of the CDR3 is TGTGCCAGCAGCACTAGCGGCGGCACAGATACGCAGTATTTT. Amino acids: CASSTSGGTDTQYF.

V and J are TRBV4-3 and TRBJ2-1, with 8 bases that match TRBD2. This CDR3 has 15 residues. The V segment lost 0 bases and the J segment 6 bases; nucleotides outside the gene matches: 4. The germline gives CDR1 LGHNA, CDR2 YSLEER. CDR3 region: CASSQDSGTVNEQFF. The CDR3 region has the DNA TGCGCCAGCAGCCAAGATAGCGGGACCGTCAATGAGCAGTTCTTC.

The count of this clone is one. This sequence joins TRBV18 and TRBJ2-7; 8 bases line up with TRBD1. Germline-derived CDR1 and CDR2 are KGHSH and LQKENI. This CDR3 contains 15 residues. After removal of 6 bases from V and 0 bases from J, the junction contained 7 bases not matched to a gene. CDR3 region: CASSPGQGSSYEQYF. In DNA, the CDR3 is TGTGCCAGCTCCCCTGGACAGGGAAGCTCCTACGAGCAGTACTTC.

The rearrangement joins TRBV11-2 to TRBJ2-7; either TRBD1 or TRBD2 may supply D (5 bases each). V was trimmed by 2 bases and J by 2 bases, leaving 10 bases between them. Germline CDR1 SGHAT, CDR2 FQNNGV. The CDR3 extends over 14 amino acids. This chain's CDR3 is CASSLSRDAYEQYF. The CDR3 region has the DNA TGTGCCAGCAGCTTAAGCCGGGACGCCTACGAGCAGTACTTC.

The J gene is TRBJ2-3, the V gene TRBV27; D is ambiguous. Germline values: CDR1 MNHEY, CDR2 SMNVEV (reference sequence). Trimming took 9 bases from V and 1 from J, leaving 8 bases between them. This CDR3 spans 12 amino acids. CDR3 residues: CASSAGTDTQYF. For the CDR3, the DNA is TGTGCCAGTTCGGCCGGCACAGATACGCAGTATTTT.

Regarding this clone: This sample also contains other DNA sequences that code for the same CDR3. The rearrangement uses TRBV29-1 and TRBJ2-7, with D possibly being TRBD1 (6 bases). CDR1 and CDR2 (germline): SQVTM, ANQGSEA. The V and J ends lost 6 bases and 3 bases respectively, with 12 bases between them. The CDR3 extends over 12 amino acids. The CDR3: CSVEGVGYEQYF. CDR3 sequence (DNA): TGCAGCGTCGAGGGGGTCGGCTACGAGCAGTACTTC.

The chain carries TRBV27 and TRBJ1-4; TRBD1 aligns across 8 bases. J lost 12 bases, V lost 6 bases, and 12 bases had no gene match. The CDR3 consists of 14 residues. Per germline, CDR1 MNHEY and CDR2 SMNVEV (reference sequence). This CDR3 is CASRLGQGTLELFF. CDR3 in DNA: TGTGCCAGCAGGTTAGGACAGGGTACGCTCGAACTGTTTTTT.

J is TRBJ2-6 and V is TRBV25-1; the D gene is possibly TRBD1 (5 bases). CDR3 length: 16 amino acids. V lost 4 bases to trimming and J lost 1 base, with 11 bases between them. Germline CDR1 MGHDK, CDR2 SYGVNS. The CDR3 DNA reads TGTGCCAGCAGTGTAGGGGCCATATCTGGGGCCAACGTCCTGACTTTC. It translates to CASSVGAISGANVLTF. Based on the CDR3 plus reference TRBV25-1 and TRBJ2-6, the full variable domain is EADIYQTPRYLVIGTGKKITLECSQTMGHDKMYWYQQDPGMELHLIHYSYGVNSTEKGDLSSESTVSRIRTEHFPLTLESARPSHTSQYLCASSVGAISGANVLTFGAGSRLTVL.

This clone was seen once. The rearrangement uses TRBV11-2 and TRBJ2-7; D is ambiguous. CDR3 length: 18 residues. Trimming left V 1 base short and J 3 bases short, with 22 bases between. Germline assignment: CDR1 SGHAT and CDR2 FQNNGV. CDR3 nucleotides: TGTGCCAGCAGCTTAGTAGCAGTGGGCCTGAGGTTAGACTACGAGCAGTACTTC. This codes for CASSLVAVGLRLDYEQYF.

Concerning this clone: Other DNA sequences within the sample encode an identical CDR3. The chain employs TRBV5-6 and TRBJ2-7, with D unclear. CDR3 length: 11 residues. CDR1 is SGHDT and CDR2 is YYEEEE in the germline V gene. Trimming stripped 4 bases from V and 4 bases from J, with 6 bases between. The CDR3 coding sequence is TGTGCCAGCAGCGTGGGATACGAGCAGTACTTC. It encodes CASSVGYEQYF.

V gene TRBV7-6 combines with J gene TRBJ2-7; 8 bases map to TRBD1. J lost 3 bases, V lost 5 bases, and 6 bases had no gene match. This CDR3 spans 14 amino acids. Germline V gives CDR1 SGHVS, CDR2 FNYEAQ. CDR3 DNA: TGTGCCAGCAGCAGTAGGGACAGGATCTACGAGCAGTACTTC. Translating it yields CASSSRDRIYEQYF.

The sample holds a few counts of this clone. The chain employs TRBV4-1 and TRBJ1-2; a weak D match, TRBD1 (6 bases). The CDR3 has 14 residues. Germline V gives CDR1 MGHRA, CDR2 YSYEKL. Trimming shortened V by 0 bases and J by 8 bases, and 13 bases separated the two germline ends. Here the CDR3 reads CASSQDRTGFGYTF. CDR3 coding DNA: TGCGCCAGCAGCCAAGATAGAACAGGGTTCGGCTACACCTTC.

This chain uses TRBV7-3 with TRBJ2-1; D may match TRBD1 or TRBD2 (6 bases each). Germline V gives CDR1 SGHTA, CDR2 FQGTGA. This CDR3 comprises 15 residues. With 4 bases removed from V and 2 bases from J, the gap between germline ends came to 12 bases. CDR3 amino acids: CASSSNGGPYNEQFF. Written as DNA, the CDR3 is TGTGCCAGCAGCTCGAACGGGGGCCCCTACAATGAGCAGTTCTTC.

The rearrangement uses TRBV2 and TRBJ1-4, with TRBD1 matching 10 bases. Germline CDR1 is SNHLY and CDR2 is FYNNEI. The CDR3 has 17 amino acids. V was clipped by 6 bases and J by 1 base; unmatched bases: 8. The CDR3 here is CASRAKGQGLTNEKLFF. The DNA for the CDR3 is TGTGCCAGCAGGGCCAAGGGACAGGGGCTAACTAATGAAAAACTGTTTTTT.

The V call is TRBV10-3, the J call TRBJ2-1; 7 bases line up with TRBD1. Germline-derived CDR1 and CDR2 are ENHRY and SYGVKD. The length of the CDR3 is 16 residues. V trimming: 3 bases; J trimming: 0 bases; junction bases outside the gene matches: 5. This CDR3 is CAISDLTGSSYNEQFF. CDR3 DNA: TGTGCCATCAGTGACCTGACAGGGAGCTCCTACAATGAGCAGTTCTTC.

The CDR3 bases are TGTGCCAGCAGTTTGGTTCTGGTGAGCAATCAGCCCCAGCATTTT. It specifies CASSLVLVSNQPQHF. The rearrangement links TRBV28 to TRBJ1-5, with D unclear. Between the trimmed V and J ends, which lost 3 bases and 1 base, there was a span of 10 bases. The length of the CDR3 is 15 residues. CDR1 MDHEN and CDR2 SYDVKM come from the germline V gene.

The V gene is TRBV19, the J gene TRBJ1-1, with 7 bases lining up with TRBD1. This CDR3 comprises 12 residues. The junction had 5 bases not matched to a gene; V was cut back by 5 bases and J by 8 bases. CDR1 is LNHDA and CDR2 is SQIVND in the germline V gene (reference sequence). As DNA, the CDR3 is TGTGCCAGTAGTCTCCTGACAGGGGAAGCTTTCTTT. Its protein product is CASSLLTGEAFF.

V gene TRBV19 combines with J gene TRBJ2-1; 9 positions match TRBD1. Unmatched junction bases numbered 5, after V lost 7 bases and J lost 4 bases. The germline CDR1 and CDR2 sequences are LNHDA and SQIVND (reference sequence). The CDR3 totals 14 residues. CDR3 coding DNA: TGTGCCAGTACTCACAGGGGGCGGTACAATGAGCAGTTCTTC. Protein sequence: CASTHRGRYNEQFF.

The chain uses TRBV6-5 and TRBJ2-7; D call uncertain. There are 16 residues in the CDR3. Germline loops: CDR1 MNHEY, CDR2 SVGAGI. V lost 0 bases and J 4 bases, leaving 16 bases between the germline ends. CDR3 sequence reads: CASSYSNGPRLYEQYF. The CDR3 region has the DNA TGTGCCAGCAGTTACTCGAACGGGCCTCGACTTTACGAGCAGTACTTC.

This chain connects TRBV5-4 to TRBJ2-1, with 7 bases fitting TRBD2. Germline CDR1 is SGHNT and CDR2 is YYREEE (reference sequence). The CDR3 runs 13 residues. Trimming removed 6 bases from V and 4 bases from J; junction bases left unmatched: 4. The CDR3 nucleotides are TGTGCCAGCACCTCTAGCGGTTACAATGAGCAGTTCTTC. Its protein is CASTSSGYNEQFF.

The rearrangement uses TRBV25-1 and TRBJ2-3; 10 nucleotides match TRBD2. The trim removed 4 bases at V and 1 base at J, leaving 5 bases unmatched. CDR3 length equals 16 residues. Germline CDR1 is MGHDK and CDR2 is SYGVNS. CDR3 DNA sequence: TGTGCCAGCAGTGGCCTCGGGACTAGCGGCACAGATACGCAGTATTTT. Its protein product is CASSGLGTSGTDTQYF.

The chain carries TRBV27 and TRBJ2-7; D unclear. Deletions cut 3 bases from V and 0 bases from J, with 6 bases between. Per germline, CDR1 MNHEY and CDR2 SMNVEV (reference sequence). The CDR3 sequence is 13 residues long. The CDR3 DNA reads TGTGCCAGCAGTTTCATCAGCTCCTACGAGCAGTACTTC. Amino acid sequence: CASSFISSYEQYF.

The chain employs TRBV7-8 and TRBJ2-7; 11 nucleotides align to TRBD1. Germline CDR1 and CDR2: SGHVS and FQNEAQ. The CDR3 consists of 15 residues. With 5 bases clipped from V and 7 bases from J, the junction kept 10 bases outside the gene matches. The CDR3 here is CASSPWTGGAREQYF. The DNA for the CDR3 is TGTGCCAGCAGCCCTTGGACAGGGGGCGCGCGGGAGCAGTACTTC.

The chain is built from TRBV7-9 and TRBJ2-7; D may be TRBD1 (6 bases). CDR3 size: 15 residues. The germline V and J ends were trimmed by 4 bases and 7 bases, with 20 bases remaining between them. The germline gives CDR1 SEHNR, CDR2 FQNEAQ (reference sequence). This CDR3 is CASSSPNRVGSEQYF. CDR3 coding DNA: TGTGCCAGCAGCTCCCCCAACAGGGTTGGGAGTGAGCAGTACTTC.

The chain uses TRBV19 and TRBJ1-4; weak D call: TRBD1 (5 bases). Germline CDR1 LNHDA, CDR2 SQIVND (reference sequence). The CDR3 is 14 residues long. V was pared by 7 bases and J by 0 bases, with 9 bases between. CDR3 residues: CASMRGATNEKLFF. Written as DNA, the CDR3 is TGTGCCAGTATGCGGGGGGCAACTAATGAAAAACTGTTTTTT.